This T cell receptor beta chain was documented in a study of breast tumors, draining lymph nodes, adjacent tissues. There are many counts of this clonotype. Its antigen is as yet unknown. The lymph nodes were axillary draining lymph nodes from breast cancer patients. General study results and limits: The data were judged consistent with most tumor T cells coming from lymph node and expanding in tumor. Tumor T cell lymph node origin was a supported hypothesis, not proven. Tumor repertoires ranked between lymph nodes and nontumor tissue in diversity, with V and J gene preferences.

Trimming cost V 4 bases and J 4 bases, with 14 bases left between them. In germline, CDR1 is SGHDT, CDR2 YYEEEE. The CDR3 is made up of 14 amino acids. TCRdb itself ran the multiplex PCR reads through MiXCR, one entry per CDR3 protein. The top ten hold 2% to 2.5% of the sample, which has about 80,000 distinct CDR3 sequences, under 25% seen once. The receptor was derived from a female donor with breast cancer. Some clones in this sample may be carry-over from other donors' samples. The sample comprised axillary lymph node tissue. This chain joins TRBV5-6 and TRBJ2-5, with D possibly matching TRBD2 (6 bases). The CDR3 nucleotides read TGTGCCAGCAGCCCAGGCGGGGCGGGAGAGACCCAGTACTTC. This codes for CASSPGGAGETQYF.